This passage covers 6 T cell receptor beta chains from one sample sequenced in a study of T cell repertoires in cytomegalovirus infection. Each CDR3 protein is one row after TCRdb ran MiXCR on the reads. The sample lists some 200,000 distinct CDR3 sequences; roughly 20% were seen once. The sequenced sample consisted of PBMCs. The receptors stem from a human donor in good health (CMV status not recorded). Some clones in this sample may be carry-over from other donors' samples.

This clonotype was counted only a few times. This chain connects TRBV28 to TRBJ2-1; 7 bases are a match to TRBD1. V gave up 4 bases and J gave up 6 bases; unmatched junction bases: 12. This CDR3 is 16 amino acids long. Per the germline V gene, CDR1 is MDHEN and CDR2 is SYDVKM. CDR3 bases: TGTGCCAGCAGTTCCACCGGGACAGTGGTCGCCAATGAGCAGTTCTTC. This codes for CASSSTGTVVANEQFF.

This clonotype was seen a handful of times. The chain recombines TRBV15 with TRBJ1-5, with D hard to call. The V end lost 0 bases, the J end lost 6 bases, and 3 bases lay between the germline ends. CDR3 length: 12 amino acids. Germline V gene sequence: CDR1 LNHNV, CDR2 YYDKDF (reference sequence). CDR3 residues: CATSRDSQPQHF. CDR3 sequence (DNA): TGTGCCACCAGCAGAGATTCTCAGCCCCAGCATTTT.

This rearrangement joins TRBV6-1 to TRBJ2-2; possibly TRBD2 for D (6 bases). Germline-derived CDR1 and CDR2 are MNHNS and SASEGT. The CDR3 length is 18 residues. The germline V and J ends were trimmed by 3 bases and 8 bases, with 25 bases remaining between them. This CDR3 is CASSDRDSSWRKIGELFF. As DNA, the CDR3 is TGTGCCAGCAGTGACCGGGACTCTTCTTGGCGAAAGATAGGGGAGCTGTTTTTT.

This clonotype was counted ten times or more. This sequence joins TRBV4-2 and TRBJ1-2, with D perhaps TRBD1 (6 bases). Germline-derived CDR1 and CDR2 are LGHNA and YNFKEQ. V lost 4 bases and J lost 8, with 20 bases in between. This CDR3 spans 15 amino acids. In nucleotides, the CDR3 is TGTGCCAGCAGCCCCATTGGTAGCAGGGGATTAGGCTACACCTTC. The encoded protein is CASSPIGSRGLGYTF.

The genes are TRBV5-4 and TRBJ2-5, with no clear D. This CDR3 comprises 15 residues. From germline, CDR1 is SGHNT and CDR2 YYREEE (reference sequence). Trimming pared 1 base from V and 2 bases from J, leaving 12 bases between. CDR3 nucleotides: TGTGCCAGCAGCTTGATCGGGTACCTACAAGAGACCCAGTACTTC. It codes for CASSLIGYLQETQYF.

Comment on this clonotype: A clone one base away is much larger, so this may be a read error. The rearrangement links TRBV5-1 to TRBJ1-2; D gene unclear. CDR1 is SGHRS, CDR2 YFSETQ, per germline. The CDR3 contains 13 residues. The CDR3 region is CPSSLVRNYGYTF. CDR3 in DNA: TGCCCCAGCAGCTTGGTACGGAACTATGGCTACACCTTC.